The 20 T cell receptor beta chains below all came from one sample that was sequenced in a study of regulatory T cells in long-lasting Graves disease. Building the TCR beta libraries relied on iRepertoire HTBI primers, and CDR3 regions underwent Arm-PCR. Each CDR3 protein gets one entry after TCRdb re-called the multiplex PCR reads with MiXCR. This repertoire shows a few hundred thousand distinct CDR3 sequences, 22% found once; its top ten account for 10% to 15%. Time point of the sample: persistent/refractory GD, antithyroid drugs over 5 years with positive TRAb. TCR sequences were obtained from RNA taken from PBMCs. The sample was peripheral blood mononuclear cells (PBMCs), taken when the disease was refractory, from a patient treated with antithyroid drugs. The source of these receptors is a female donor with Graves disease.

This clonotype was seen a few times. At one end the junction does not follow the germline gene, possibly because of a read error. The J gene is TRBJ1-6, the V gene TRBV20-1; 11 bases map to TRBD1. Germline V gene sequence: CDR1 DFQATT, CDR2 SNEGSKA (reference sequence). This CDR3 is built from 14 residues. CDR3 DNA: TGCAGTGCTAGTGTGCTCGGCCGGGACAGGGGGAGGACCTTT. Residues: CSASVLGRDRGRTF.

The rearrangement links TRBV6-5 to TRBJ1-1; D not resolved. This CDR3 is 14 amino acids long. Germline CDR1 and CDR2: MNHEY and SVGAGI. V lost 2 bases and J 1 base, leaving 8 bases between the germline ends. The CDR3 region has the DNA TGTGCCAGCAGTTACCCACTTGAGAACACTGAAGCTTTCTTT. It encodes CASSYPLENTEAFF.

This clonotype has ten or more counts. The V call is TRBV28, the J call TRBJ1-2; D is perhaps TRBD1 (6 bases). Germline V gene lookup returns CDR1 MDHEN and CDR2 SYDVKM. The CDR3 contains 14 residues. V dropped 1 base and J dropped 4 bases, with 10 bases sitting between them. The CDR3 DNA follows: TGTGCCAGCAGTTTATTCAGGGGCATCTATGGCTACACCTTC. Translated, it gives CASSLFRGIYGYTF.

This clonotype came up many times. The chain carries TRBV28 and TRBJ2-5, with D possibly called TRBD1 or TRBD2 (6 bases each). CDR3 length: 16 amino acids. Trimming took 2 bases from V and 4 from J, leaving 17 bases between them. The germline V gene has CDR1 MDHEN and CDR2 SYDVKM. The CDR3 reads CASSLSLAGGGETQYF. DNA for the CDR3: TGTGCCAGCAGTTTAAGCCTTGCCGGGGGCGGAGAGACCCAGTACTTC.

This clonotype was counted between two and nine times. The chain has TRBV3-1 and TRBJ1-5; D perhaps matches TRBD1 (6 bases). Germline V gives CDR1 LGHDT, CDR2 YNNKEL (reference sequence). This CDR3 is 16 amino acids long. V gave up 0 bases and J gave up 2 bases, with 11 bases separating them. CDR3 amino acids: CASSQESGVGNQPQHF. In DNA form, the CDR3 reads TGTGCCAGCAGCCAAGAGTCAGGGGTCGGCAATCAGCCCCAGCATTTT.

This clonotype was seen a handful of times. The V and J genes are TRBV29-1 and TRBJ1-1; D is possibly TRBD1 (5 bases). The germline V gene encodes CDR1 SQVTM and CDR2 ANQGSEA. Trimming shortened V by 4 bases and J by 3 bases, and 9 bases separated the two germline ends. The length of the CDR3 is 12 residues. This CDR3 is CSVGGAYTEAFF. CDR3 DNA: TGCAGCGTTGGCGGGGCCTACACTGAAGCTTTCTTT.

This clonotype has just a few counts. This chain joins TRBV10-3 and TRBJ2-7; D gene unclear. CDR1 and CDR2 (germline): ENHRY, SYGVKD. Trimming took 10 bases from V and 4 from J, leaving 20 bases between them. The CDR3 is 14 amino acids. Written as DNA, the CDR3 is TGTGCCAGCCGCCGACCGGGTCTTAATTACGAGCAGTACTTC. It encodes CASRRPGLNYEQYF.

This clonotype was picked up many times. DNA of the CDR3: TGTGCCAGCACCCAACTCAGGGGCCGAGACGAGCAGTACTTC. Protein sequence: CASTQLRGRDEQYF. J is TRBJ2-7 and V is TRBV7-2; D might be TRBD1 (6 bases). V was pared by 7 bases and J by 5 bases, with 18 bases between. This CDR3 region has 14 residues. CDR1 and CDR2 from the germline V gene are SGHTA and FQGNSA. The entire variable domain, with the rest obtained from reference TRBV7-2 and TRBJ2-7, is as follows: GAGVSQSPSNKVTEKGKDVELRCDPISGHTALYWYRQSLGQGLEFLIYFQGNSAPDKSGLPSDRFSAERTGGSVSTLTIQRTQQEDSAVYLCASTQLRGRDEQYFGPGTRLTVT.

This clonotype was picked up a small number of times. One junction end does not reproduce the germline sequence, and a read error may be involved. The chain couples TRBV28 to TRBJ2-7; 7 nucleotides agree with TRBD1. CDR3 length: 16 residues. In germline, CDR1 is MDHEN, CDR2 SYDVKM. This chain's CDR3 is CASGRGTATNSCEQYF. Written as DNA, the CDR3 is TGTGCCAGCGGCAGAGGGACAGCTACCAACTCCTGCGAGCAGTACTTC.

This chain uses TRBV18 with TRBJ1-2; D is unresolved. The germline V and J ends were trimmed by 5 bases and 9 bases, with 13 bases remaining between them. This CDR3 comprises 12 residues. Germline values: CDR1 KGHSH, CDR2 LQKENI. The CDR3 sequence is CASSLAPGSYTF. CDR3 coding DNA: TGTGCCAGCTCATTGGCACCAGGCAGCTACACCTTC.

This clonotype has ten or more counts. The chain carries TRBV10-3 and TRBJ2-2; D is possibly TRBD1 (6 bases). The CDR3 runs 14 residues. With 3 bases removed from V and 4 bases from J, the gap between germline ends came to 9 bases. Looked up from germline, CDR1 is ENHRY and CDR2 is SYGVKD. The CDR3 here is CAISDNRATGELFF. The CDR3 coding sequence is TGTGCCATCAGTGATAACAGGGCCACCGGGGAGCTGTTTTTT.

This clonotype has a handful of counts. The rearrangement joins TRBV20-1 to TRBJ2-7, with TRBD2 matching 9 bases. Germline values: CDR1 DFQATT, CDR2 SNEGSKA (reference sequence). V was clipped by 3 bases and J by 3 bases; unmatched bases: 3. The CDR3 consists of 13 residues. The CDR3 DNA reads as TGCAGTGCTAGCGCTAGCGGGGTCTACGAGCAGTACTTC. This translates into CSASASGVYEQYF.

Worth noting for this clonotype: A far larger clone lies a single base away; this is likely a read error. V gene TRBV10-3 combines with J gene TRBJ1-2, with D perhaps matching TRBD1 (5 bases). The germline CDR1 and CDR2 sequences are ENHRY and SYGVKD. This CDR3 is 16 amino acids long. The V gene lost 5 bases and the J gene lost 2 bases, with 18 bases spanning the gap. The CDR3 spells CAISTRPPRDNYGYTF. Here the CDR3 DNA reads TGTGCCATCAGTACGCGTCCACCCCGGGACAACTATGGCTACACCTTC.

The rearrangement links TRBV7-2 to TRBJ1-5, with no clear D. The CDR3 spans 12 residues. With 1 base removed from V and 9 bases from J, the gap between germline ends came to 7 bases. Germline values: CDR1 SGHTA, CDR2 FQGNSA. The CDR3 is CASSLVSGPQHF. For the CDR3, the DNA is TGTGCCAGCAGCTTAGTATCTGGGCCCCAGCATTTT.

This clonotype was seen at least ten times. V usage is TRBV28 and J usage is TRBJ2-5, with TRBD1 matching 8 bases. CDR1 MDHEN and CDR2 SYDVKM come from the germline V gene. The CDR3 has 12 residues. With V trimmed by 8 bases and J by 5 bases, 4 bases remained unmatched. CDR3 coding DNA: TGTGCCAGCGGGACAGGTCGGGAGACCCAGTACTTC. It codes for CASGTGRETQYF.

This clonotype was seen more than once but under ten times. The genes are TRBV7-2 and TRBJ2-7, with a possible D match to TRBD2 (6 bases). The V gene lost 4 bases and the J gene lost 0 bases, with 13 bases spanning the gap. The CDR3 loop spans 15 amino acids. Germline V gene sequence: CDR1 SGHTA, CDR2 FQGNSA. The CDR3 spells CASSYSGRSSYEQYF. The CDR3 bases are TGTGCCAGCAGCTATAGCGGCCGTAGCTCCTACGAGCAGTACTTC.

This chain uses TRBV4-1 with TRBJ2-5; D is unresolved. Germline CDR1 and CDR2: MGHRA and YSYEKL. V shed 3 bases and J shed 2 bases, with 16 bases lying between them. There are 16 residues in the CDR3. The CDR3 sequence is CASSHAVDRRQETQYF. Here the CDR3 DNA reads TGCGCCAGCAGCCACGCCGTGGACCGGAGACAAGAGACCCAGTACTTC.

This clonotype appeared a single time. The genes are TRBV7-2 and TRBJ1-3; D gene ambiguous. This CDR3 spans 15 amino acids. The ends were cut back, 5 bases at V and 4 bases at J, with 15 bases in the middle. From germline, CDR1 is SGHTA and CDR2 FQGNSA. Written as DNA, the CDR3 is TGTGCCAGCAGCCATCCGGCGAGCCGGGGAAACACCATATATTTT. This sequence encodes CASSHPASRGNTIYF.

The chain has TRBV20-1 and TRBJ2-1; 12 nucleotides align to TRBD2. The J segment lost 2 bases and the V segment lost 5 bases, leaving 25 bases of the junction unmatched. CDR3 length: 22 amino acids. Germline CDR1 reads DFQATT; CDR2 reads SNEGSKA (reference sequence). The CDR3 sequence: CSARQTSGGTLIQARTYNEQFF. CDR3 coding DNA: TGCAGTGCTCGACAGACTAGCGGGGGAACACTGATACAAGCACGGACCTACAATGAGCAGTTCTTC.

A word on this clonotype: A read error is possible here, since a much larger clone lies one base away. This CDR3 is CAGSSFPGGKNIQYF. In DNA form, the CDR3 reads TGTGCCGGCAGCTCCTTCCCCGGAGGCAAAAACATTCAGTACTTC. V and J are TRBV11-2 and TRBJ2-4; possible D gene TRBD2, 5 bases. Germline V lookup: CDR1 SGHAT, CDR2 FQNNGV. This CDR3 is built from 15 residues. The full variable domain, its missing parts supplied by reference TRBV11-2 and TRBJ2-4, is EAGVAQSPRYKIIEKRQSVAFWCNPISGHATLYWYQQILGQGPKLLIQFQNNGVVDDSQLPKDRFSAERLKGVDSTLKIQPAKLEDSAVYLCAGSSFPGGKNIQYFGAGTRLSVL.